This T cell receptor (beta chain) comes out of a study of T cell clonotyping in hematopoietic cell transplantation. Assay: immunoSEQ multiplex PCR; the TCRdb copy retains only in-frame clones and omits some. The sample contains approximately 44,000 clones, 95% of which appear only once. Of note for this clone: Its matching antigen is unknown.

Per the germline V gene, CDR1 is GTSNPN and CDR2 is SVGIG (reference sequence). V lost 1 base, J lost 5 bases, and 8 bases lay in between. This CDR3 is built from 12 residues. Study results and caveats: At the given depth, recipient repertoires were over 97% de novo clonotypes.

The receptor's source is a man aged 25 to 45 in good health. Some clones in this sample may be carry-over from other donors' samples. Sequencing was carried out using peripheral blood mononuclear cells. The chain couples TRBV30 to TRBJ1-2, with TRBD1 as a possible D gene (6 bases). CDR3 residues: CAWSGTEYGYTF. CDR3 nucleotide sequence: TGTGCCTGGAGTGGGACAGAATATGGCTACACCTTC.